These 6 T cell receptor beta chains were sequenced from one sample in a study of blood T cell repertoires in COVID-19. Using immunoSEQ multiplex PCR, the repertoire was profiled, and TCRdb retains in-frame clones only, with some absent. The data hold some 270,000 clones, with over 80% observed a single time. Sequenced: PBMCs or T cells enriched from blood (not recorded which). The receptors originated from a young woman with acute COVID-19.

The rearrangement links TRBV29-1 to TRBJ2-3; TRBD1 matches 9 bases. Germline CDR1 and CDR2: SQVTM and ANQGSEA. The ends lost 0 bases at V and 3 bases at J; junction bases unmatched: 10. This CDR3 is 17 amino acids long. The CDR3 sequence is CSVEEGQGLGVTDTQYF. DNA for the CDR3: TGCAGCGTTGAAGAGGGACAGGGTCTGGGGGTGACAGATACGCAGTATTTT.

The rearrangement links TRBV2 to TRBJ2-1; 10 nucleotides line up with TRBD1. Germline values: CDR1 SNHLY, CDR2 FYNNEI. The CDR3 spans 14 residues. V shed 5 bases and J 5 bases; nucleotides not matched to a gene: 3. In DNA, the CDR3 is TGTGCCAGCAGTTCCGGGACAGGGGACAATGAGCAGTTCTTC. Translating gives CASSSGTGDNEQFF.

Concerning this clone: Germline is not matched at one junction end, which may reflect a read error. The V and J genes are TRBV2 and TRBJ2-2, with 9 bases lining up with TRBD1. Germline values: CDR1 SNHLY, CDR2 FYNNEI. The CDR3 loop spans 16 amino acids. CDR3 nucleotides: TGTGCCAGCCAACGGGACAGGGTCGGGAACCCCGGGGAGCTGTTTTTT. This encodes CASQRDRVGNPGELFF. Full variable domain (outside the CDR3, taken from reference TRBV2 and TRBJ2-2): EPEVTQTPSHQVTQMGQEVILRCVPISNHLYFYWYRQILGQKVEFLVSFYNNEISEKSEIFDDQFSVERPDGSNFTLKIRSTKLEDSAMYFCASQRDRVGNPGELFFGEGSRLTVL.

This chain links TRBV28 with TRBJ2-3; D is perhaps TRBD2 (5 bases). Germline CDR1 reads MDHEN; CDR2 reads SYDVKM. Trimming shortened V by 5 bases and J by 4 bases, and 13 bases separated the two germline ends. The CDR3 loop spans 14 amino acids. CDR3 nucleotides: TGTGCCAGCAGTGTGAACGCGGGCCCAGATACGCAGTATTTT. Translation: CASSVNAGPDTQYF.

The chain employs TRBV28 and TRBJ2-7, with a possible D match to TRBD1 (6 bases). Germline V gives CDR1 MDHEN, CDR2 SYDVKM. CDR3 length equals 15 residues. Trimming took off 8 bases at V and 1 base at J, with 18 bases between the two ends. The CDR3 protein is CASGDPGVGSYEQYF. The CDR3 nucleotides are TGTGCCAGCGGAGACCCAGGGGTGGGGTCCTACGAGCAGTACTTC.

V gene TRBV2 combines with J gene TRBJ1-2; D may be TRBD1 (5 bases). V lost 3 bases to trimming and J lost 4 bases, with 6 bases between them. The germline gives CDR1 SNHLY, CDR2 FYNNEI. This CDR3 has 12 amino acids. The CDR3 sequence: CASSDQGYGYTF. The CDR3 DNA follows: TGTGCCAGCAGTGACCAGGGCTATGGCTACACCTTC.